This is a list of T cell receptor beta chains from one sample in a study of blood T cell repertoires in COVID-19. The repertoire was sequenced with immunoSEQ multiplex PCR; TCRdb's copy has only in-frame clones and lacks some. This sample has about 80,000 clones, with around 76% found just once. Material for sequencing was peripheral blood. The receptors stem from a human donor in a cohort sampled during active COVID-19. Each CDR3 is given with its conserved first and last residue. The D gene is left open where the match is weak. The size entry is marked missing in some rows and otherwise reads once, few, many or a size class.

J | size | D | V | CDR3 | DNA
TRBJ2-7 | once | . | TRBV14 | CASSQVPAGAGYEQYF | TGTGCCAGCAGCCAAGTCCCCGCGGGCGCGGGCTACGAGCAGTACTTC
TRBJ2-7 | few | . | TRBV30 | CAWSVLDGGPFYEQYF | TGTGCCTGGAGTGTCCTTGACGGGGGGCCCTTCTACGAGCAGTACTTC
TRBJ1-2 | . | . | TRBV3-1/TRBV3-2 | CASSQYREPVYGYTF | TGTGCCAGCAGCCAGTACAGGGAACCAGTATATGGCTACACCTTC
TRBJ1-5 | . | TRBD1 | TRBV28 | CASSSPGGNQPQHF | TGTGCCAGCAGTTCCCCAGGGGGGAATCAGCCCCAGCATTTT
TRBJ2-1 | few | TRBD2 | TRBV6-2/TRBV6-3 | CASSYFNLLAGVNNEQFF | TGTGCCAGCAGTTACTTCAACCTGTTAGCGGGGGTTAACAATGAGCAGTTCTTC
TRBJ1-4 | . | . | TRBV6-2/TRBV6-3 | CASSSLQGAAEKLFF | TGTGCCAGCAGTTCACTCCAGGGTGCAGCGGAAAAACTGTTTTTT
TRBJ1-3 | . | . | TRBV24-1 | CATSRENSGNTIYF | TGTGCCACCAGTCGAGAAAACTCTGGAAACACCATATATTTT
TRBJ1-4 | few | . | TRBV10-3 | CAISADSLGKLFF | TGTGCCATCAGTGCGGACTCCCTGGGAAAACTGTTTTTT
TRBJ2-1 | . | TRBD2 | TRBV6-2/TRBV6-3 | CASSYSLAGDGEQFF | TGTGCCAGCAGTTACTCCCTAGCGGGAGATGGTGAGCAGTTCTTC
TRBJ2-2 | . | . | TRBV27 | CASSLGGGTGELFF | TGTGCCAGCAGTTTAGGGGGCGGCACCGGGGAGCTGTTTTTT
TRBJ1-5 | . | . | TRBV24-1 | CATSGGDGVQPQHF | TGTGCCACCAGCGGGGGGGACGGGGTTCAGCCCCAGCATTTT
TRBJ2-7 | . | TRBD1 | TRBV6-6 | CASNSQGPPGEQYF | TGTGCCAGCAACTCACAGGGGCCCCCGGGGGAGCAGTACTTC
TRBJ2-1 | . | . | TRBV5-1 | CASSLGGPPFNEQFF | TGCGCCAGCAGCCTCGGAGGCCCACCCTTTAATGAGCAGTTCTTC
TRBJ2-3 | . | . | TRBV4-3 | CASSPGDRLTDTQYF | TGCGCCAGCAGCCCCGGGGATCGCCTCACAGATACGCAGTATTTT
TRBJ2-7 | . | . | TRBV6-5 | CASTLTGYEQYF | TGTGCCAGCACCCTAACAGGGTACGAGCAGTACTTC
TRBJ2-7 | few | . | TRBV7-9 | CASSLDSSYEQYF | TGTGCCAGCAGCCTCGACAGTTCCTACGAGCAGTACTTC
TRBJ2-2 | . | . | TRBV6-4 | CASSVSREGSTGELFF | TGTGCCAGCAGTGTTTCGAGGGAAGGTTCGACCGGGGAGCTGTTTTTT
TRBJ1-2 | . | . | TRBV14 | CASSQVHNWFFGYTF | TGTGCCAGCAGCCAAGTTCATAACTGGTTCTTTGGCTACACCTTC
TRBJ2-1 | . | . | TRBV19 | CASSDPLRGAGYNEQFF | TGTGCCAGTAGTGATCCCCTCAGGGGGGCTGGTTACAATGAGCAGTTCTTC
TRBJ1-2 | . | TRBD1 | TRBV10-3 | CAISGEGQAAGYTF | TGTGCCATCAGTGGAGAGGGACAGGCCGCTGGCTACACCTTC
TRBJ1-1 | . | . | TRBV6-5 | CASSSRRPEAFF | TGTGCCAGCAGTTCCCGGAGACCTGAAGCTTTCTTT
TRBJ2-3 | . | . | TRBV12-1 | CASSFLGTSGGEEDTQYF | TGTGCCAGCAGCTTCCTGGGGACTAGCGGGGGTGAAGAAGATACGCAGTATTTT
TRBJ1-2 | . | . | TRBV3-1/TRBV3-2 | CASSLQVAYGYTF | TGTGCCAGCAGCCTACAGGTTGCCTATGGCTACACCTTC
TRBJ2-3 | few | TRBD2 | TRBV5-1 | CASSGRLAALSTDTQYF | TGCGCCAGCAGCGGGCGGCTAGCGGCCCTCAGCACAGATACGCAGTATTTT